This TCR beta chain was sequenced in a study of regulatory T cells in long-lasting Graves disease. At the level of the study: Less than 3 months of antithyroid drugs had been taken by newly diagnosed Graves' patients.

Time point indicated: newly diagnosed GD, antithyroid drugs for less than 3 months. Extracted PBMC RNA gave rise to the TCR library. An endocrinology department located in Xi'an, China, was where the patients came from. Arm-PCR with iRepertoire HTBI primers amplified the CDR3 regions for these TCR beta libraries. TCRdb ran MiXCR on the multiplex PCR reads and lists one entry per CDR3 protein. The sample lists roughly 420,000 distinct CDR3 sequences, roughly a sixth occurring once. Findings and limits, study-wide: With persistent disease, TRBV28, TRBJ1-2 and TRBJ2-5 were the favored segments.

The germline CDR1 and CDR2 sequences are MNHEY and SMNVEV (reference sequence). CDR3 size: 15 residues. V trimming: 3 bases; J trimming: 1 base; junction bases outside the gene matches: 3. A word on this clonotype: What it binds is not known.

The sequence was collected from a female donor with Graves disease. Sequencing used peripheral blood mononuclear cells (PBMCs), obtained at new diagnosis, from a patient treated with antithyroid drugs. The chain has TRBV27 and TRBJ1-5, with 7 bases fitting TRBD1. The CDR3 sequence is CASSFIQGSNQPQHF. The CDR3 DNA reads TGTGCCAGCAGTTTCATACAGGGGAGCAATCAGCCCCAGCATTTT.